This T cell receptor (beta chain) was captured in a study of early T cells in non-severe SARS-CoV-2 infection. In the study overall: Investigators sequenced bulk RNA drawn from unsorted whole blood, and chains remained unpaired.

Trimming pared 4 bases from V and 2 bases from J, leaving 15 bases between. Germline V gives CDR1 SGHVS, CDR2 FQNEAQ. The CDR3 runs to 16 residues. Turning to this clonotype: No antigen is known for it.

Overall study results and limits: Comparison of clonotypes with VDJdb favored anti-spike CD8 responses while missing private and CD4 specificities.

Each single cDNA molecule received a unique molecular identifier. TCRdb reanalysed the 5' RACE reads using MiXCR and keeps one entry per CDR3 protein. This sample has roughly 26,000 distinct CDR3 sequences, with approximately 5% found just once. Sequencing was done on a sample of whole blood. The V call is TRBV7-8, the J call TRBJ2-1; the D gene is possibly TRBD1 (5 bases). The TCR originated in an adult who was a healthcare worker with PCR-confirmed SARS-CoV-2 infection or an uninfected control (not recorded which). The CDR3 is CASSSAGLGAYNEQFF. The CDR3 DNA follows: TGTGCCAGCAGCTCCGCAGGGCTAGGAGCCTACAATGAGCAGTTCTTC.